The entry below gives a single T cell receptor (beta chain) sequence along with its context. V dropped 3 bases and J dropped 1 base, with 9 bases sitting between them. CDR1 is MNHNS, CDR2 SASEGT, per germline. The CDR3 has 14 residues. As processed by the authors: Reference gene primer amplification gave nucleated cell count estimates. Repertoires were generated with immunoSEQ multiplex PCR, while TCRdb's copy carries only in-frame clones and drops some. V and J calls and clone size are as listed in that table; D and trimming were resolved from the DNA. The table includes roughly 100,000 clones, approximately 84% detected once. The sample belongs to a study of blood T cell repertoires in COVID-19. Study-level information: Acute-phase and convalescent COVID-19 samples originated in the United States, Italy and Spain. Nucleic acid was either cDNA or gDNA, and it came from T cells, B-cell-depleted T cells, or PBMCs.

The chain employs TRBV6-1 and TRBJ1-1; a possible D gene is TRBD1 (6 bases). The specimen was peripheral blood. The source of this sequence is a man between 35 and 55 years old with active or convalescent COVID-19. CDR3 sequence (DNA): TGTGCCAGCAGTGACCAGGGGCGGAACACTGAAGCTTTCTTT. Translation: CASSDQGRNTEAFF.